Presented here are 26 T cell receptor beta chains from one specimen sequenced in a study of blood T cells in healthy people across ages. Next came a second PCR, run for about 6 to 12 cycles, which used a sample-barcoded 5' primer along with a J-beta primer mix. TCRdb re-derived calls from the 5' RACE reads in MiXCR, one entry per CDR3 protein. The data contain about 1.7 million distinct CDR3 sequences, 28% of them singletons. Sequenced material: blood. The receptors were sampled from a woman under 40 in good health.

This clonotype was observed at least ten times. This chain's CDR3 is CSASSFGANVLTF. Here the CDR3 DNA reads TGCAGTGCTAGCAGTTTTGGGGCCAACGTCCTGACTTTC. V gene TRBV20-1 combines with J gene TRBJ2-6; the D is unclear. Trimming left V 3 bases short and J 3 bases short, with 6 bases between. There are 13 residues in the CDR3. Germline values: CDR1 DFQATT, CDR2 SNEGSKA (reference sequence).

The V gene is TRBV4-1, the J gene TRBJ1-4, with D perhaps matching TRBD1 (6 bases). Trimming stripped 0 bases from V and 5 bases from J, with 16 bases between. The length of the CDR3 is 17 residues. Germline V CDR1 and CDR2: MGHRA, YSYEKL. The CDR3 here is CASSQDPTGAGNEKLFF. In DNA, the CDR3 is TGCGCCAGCAGCCAAGACCCCACGGGGGCTGGGAATGAAAAACTGTTTTTT.

This clonotype came up many times. The CDR3 DNA is TGTGCCAGCAGGGGGATAGGGGTTTACGAGCAGTACTTC. Translated, it gives CASRGIGVYEQYF. The rearrangement uses TRBV28 and TRBJ2-7; TRBD1 is a possible D gene (5 bases). Trimming took off 6 bases at V and 4 bases at J, with 13 bases between the two ends. Germline V gene data show CDR1 as MDHEN and CDR2 as SYDVKM. CDR3 length equals 13 residues.

The sample holds many counts of this clonotype. The chain's CDR3 is CASRVAVSYEQYF. The CDR3 DNA follows: TGTGCCAGCAGAGTAGCGGTCTCCTACGAGCAGTACTTC. The chain employs TRBV28 and TRBJ2-7; perhaps TRBD2 as D (6 bases). This CDR3 is 13 amino acids long. In germline, CDR1 is MDHEN, CDR2 SYDVKM. The V and J ends lost 6 bases and 0 bases respectively, with 9 bases between them.

The chain is built from TRBV6-2 or TRBV6-3 and TRBJ2-3, with TRBD2 matching over 7 bases. V shed 7 bases and J 1 base; nucleotides not matched to a gene: 5. The CDR3 has 14 residues. Per the germline V gene, CDR1 is MNHEY and CDR2 is SVGEGT. The CDR3 spells CASKPGGRTDTQYF. For the CDR3, the DNA is TGTGCCAGCAAGCCGGGGGGACGCACAGATACGCAGTATTTT.

In its sample, this clonotype was seen a few times. The genes are TRBV5-1 and TRBJ2-3, with 10 bases identical to TRBD2. This CDR3 is built from 17 residues. Germline values: CDR1 SGHRS, CDR2 YFSETQ. Unmatched junction bases numbered 10, after V lost 1 base and J lost 5 bases. Here the CDR3 reads CASSLPPAGGRKDTQYF. CDR3 sequence (DNA): TGCGCCAGCAGCTTGCCCCCAGCGGGGGGGCGTAAAGATACGCAGTATTTT.

Ten or more counts support this clonotype. The chain combines TRBV7-2 with TRBJ2-7; the match to TRBD2 covers 7 bases. CDR3 size: 15 residues. Germline assignment: CDR1 SGHTA and CDR2 FQGNSA. V shed 4 bases, J shed 4 bases, and the junction held 10 bases outside the gene matches. CDR3 protein: CASSSPGTTFYEQYF. The CDR3 DNA is TGTGCCAGCAGCTCACCCGGGACTACCTTTTACGAGCAGTACTTC.

V usage is TRBV18 and J usage is TRBJ2-5; 8 bases fit TRBD1. V gave up 6 bases and J gave up 2 bases; unmatched junction bases: 8. The CDR3 covers 15 residues. Germline-derived CDR1 and CDR2 are KGHSH and LQKENI. The CDR3 region is CASSFFQGAQETQYF. Written as DNA, the CDR3 is TGTGCCAGCTCGTTTTTCCAGGGGGCTCAAGAGACCCAGTACTTC.

As concerns this clonotype: A single base separates this from a much larger clone, so it may be a read error. The chain has TRBV7-9 and TRBJ1-2; D call uncertain. Germline lookup yields CDR1 SEHNR and CDR2 FQNEAQ (reference sequence). The length of the CDR3 is 12 residues. This CDR3 reads CAGSLDGSGYTF. The CDR3 bases are TGTGCCGGCAGCTTAGATGGGAGTGGCTACACCTTC. Full variable domain (remainder filled in from reference TRBV7-9 and TRBJ1-2): DTGVSQNPRHKITKRGQNVTFRCDPISEHNRLYWYRQTLGQGPEFLTYFQNEAQLEKSRLLSDRFSAERPKGSFSTLEIQRTEQGDSAMYLCAGSLDGSGYTFGSGTRLTVV.

The chain links TRBV20-1 to TRBJ2-1, with TRBD2 matching over 11 bases. With V trimmed by 1 base and J by 6 bases, 5 bases remained unmatched. The CDR3 loop spans 15 amino acids. Germline CDR1 is DFQATT and CDR2 is SNEGSKA (reference sequence). The CDR3 loop is CSARVAGGPSNEQFF. The CDR3 nucleotides are TGCAGTGCTAGAGTAGCGGGGGGGCCCAGCAATGAGCAGTTCTTC.

This clonotype has just a few counts. CDR3: CSVQSSRNTGELFF. The DNA of the CDR3 is TGCAGCGTCCAATCGAGCAGGAACACCGGGGAGCTGTTTTTT. This chain links TRBV29-1 with TRBJ2-2; no firm D call. The CDR3 has 14 amino acids. Germline assignment: CDR1 SQVTM and CDR2 ANQGSEA. Trimming took off 6 bases at V and 1 base at J, with 12 bases between the two ends.

This clonotype came up many times. This chain connects TRBV7-2 to TRBJ1-6; a weak D match, TRBD1 (6 bases). Germline loops: CDR1 SGHTA, CDR2 FQGNSA. This CDR3 region has 16 residues. Trimming removed 2 bases from V and 8 bases from J, with 16 bases in between. CDR3 region: CASSLSLRGAYSPLHF. Written as DNA, the CDR3 is TGTGCCAGCAGCTTAAGCCTGCGGGGGGCATATTCACCCCTCCACTTT.

The rearrangement uses TRBV3-1 and TRBJ2-3, with 7 bases lining up with TRBD2. The CDR3 is 18 residues long. Germline V CDR1 and CDR2: LGHDT, YNNKEL (reference sequence). V was clipped by 4 bases and J by 1 base; unmatched bases: 14. The CDR3 loop reads CASSRGSGPRGGTDTQYF. The DNA of the CDR3 is TGTGCCAGCAGCCGGGGTAGCGGGCCCCGAGGAGGCACAGATACGCAGTATTTT.

The chain is built from TRBV7-9 and TRBJ2-7; 7 nucleotides align to TRBD1. After removal of 8 bases from V and 7 bases from J, the junction contained 5 bases not matched to a gene. This CDR3 region has 11 residues. Germline values: CDR1 SEHNR, CDR2 FQNEAQ (reference sequence). The CDR3 nucleotides read TGTGCCAGCTTGACAGGGAATGAGCAGTACTTC. Residues: CASLTGNEQYF.

In its sample, this clonotype was seen a few times. The chain combines TRBV16 with TRBJ1-2, with D possibly TRBD1 on 5 matching bases. The CDR3 is made up of 16 amino acids. The germline V gene has CDR1 KGHSY and CDR2 FQNENV. V lost 2 bases to trimming and J lost 5 bases, with 18 bases between them. CDR3 sequence: CASSQTHPAGKYGYTF. The DNA of the CDR3 is TGTGCCAGCAGCCAAACGCATCCGGCAGGGAAATATGGCTACACCTTC.

The chain links TRBV10-3 to TRBJ2-1; tentative D call: TRBD2 (6 bases). Between the trimmed V and J ends, which lost 3 bases and 4 bases, there was a span of 10 bases. This CDR3 is 14 amino acids long. The V gene's germline CDR1 is ENHRY and CDR2 SYGVKD. Here the CDR3 reads CAISDLSGYNEQFF. The DNA of the CDR3 is TGTGCCATCAGTGATCTTAGCGGTTACAATGAGCAGTTCTTC.

This clonotype has only a few counts. The rearrangement joins TRBV9 to TRBJ2-1, with D maybe TRBD2 (6 bases). Matching the DNA end better, TRBJ2-7 makes the J call doubtful. This CDR3 spans 18 amino acids. The V gene's germline CDR1 is SGDLS and CDR2 YYNGEE. The CDR3 bases are TGTGCCAGCAGCCTGACAGCCCCACCGGGACTTTCCTACAATGAGCAGTACTTC. As protein: CASSLTAPPGLSYNEQYF.

This clonotype has ten or more counts. The V gene is TRBV10-3, the J gene TRBJ2-4, with 9 positions matching TRBD1. The CDR3 sequence is 19 residues long. With 6 bases clipped from V and 5 bases from J, the junction kept 20 bases outside the gene matches. CDR1 and CDR2 from the germline V gene are ENHRY and SYGVKD. In DNA form, the CDR3 reads TGTGCCATCAGCGCTAGCTTTGACGGGACAGGGAGAGGCGAAAACATTCAGTACTTC. Amino acid sequence: CAISASFDGTGRGENIQYF.

This clonotype was counted a few times. The rearrangement links TRBV6-2 or TRBV6-3 to TRBJ2-5; 14 bases fit TRBD2. With the DNA end fitting TRBJ2-7 better, the J assignment may be wrong. The length of the CDR3 is 16 residues. Germline values: CDR1 MNHEY, CDR2 SVGEGT. The CDR3 loop reads CASSPNLGLAGGEQYF. As DNA, the CDR3 is TGTGCCAGCAGTCCAAATCTCGGACTAGCGGGAGGCGAGCAGTACTTC.

The CDR3 bases are TGTGCCAGCAGTTACTCAGGGACTGCACGTTCCAATGAGCAGTACTTC. Its protein product is CASSYSGTARSNEQYF. The rearrangement links TRBV6-5 to TRBJ2-4; tentatively, D is TRBD2 (6 bases). The V gene lost 0 bases and the J gene lost 13 bases, with 22 bases spanning the gap. CDR1 is MNHEY and CDR2 is SVGAGI in the germline V gene. The CDR3 sequence is 16 residues long.

In this sample, this clonotype turned up a few times. The gene calls are TRBV7-9 and TRBJ2-2, with TRBD2 identical over 12 bases. The V gene's germline CDR1 is SEHNR and CDR2 FQNEAQ (reference sequence). CDR3 length equals 19 residues. V lost 4 bases and J lost 6; bases outside the gene matches: 15. CDR3 sequence reads: CASSSATSGGHPYSGELFF. The CDR3 DNA reads as TGTGCCAGCAGCTCGGCGACTAGCGGGGGCCATCCGTATTCCGGGGAGCTGTTTTTT.

This clonotype was picked up a small number of times. The chain recombines TRBV5-1 with TRBJ2-5; D assignment may be TRBD1 or TRBD2 (7 bases each). The J call may be wrong; the DNA end is better matched by TRBJ2-7. The V gene's germline CDR1 is SGHRS and CDR2 YFSETQ. The CDR3 sequence is 14 residues long. The CDR3 DNA sequence: TGCGCCAGCAGCGGGGGGGGCAGGGGGAACGAGCAGTACTTC. It codes for CASSGGGRGNEQYF.

The chain links TRBV12-3 or TRBV12-4 to TRBJ2-1; no clear D. Trimming stripped 7 bases from V and 3 bases from J, with 13 bases between. The CDR3 is 14 amino acids. The CDR3 loop is CASTQWGSYNEQFF. The CDR3 bases are TGTGCCAGCACCCAATGGGGTAGCTACAATGAGCAGTTCTTC.

The V gene is TRBV20-1, the J gene TRBJ2-3; D remains ambiguous. Germline CDR1 DFQATT, CDR2 SNEGSKA (reference sequence). Trimming removed 6 bases from V and 2 bases from J, with 9 bases in between. This CDR3 comprises 12 residues. CDR3 in amino acids: CSARQNTDTQYF. CDR3 sequence (DNA): TGCAGTGCCCGGCAGAACACAGATACGCAGTATTTT.

The chain employs TRBV12-3 or TRBV12-4 and TRBJ2-7; D unclear. The CDR3 is made up of 15 amino acids. The V end was cut by 5 bases, the J end by 5 bases, with 19 bases between. The CDR3 is CASSPRSHYKNEQYF. The DNA of the CDR3 is TGTGCCAGCAGTCCGAGGAGCCACTATAAAAACGAGCAGTACTTC.

The CDR3 bases are TGTGCCAGCAGCCCGAAGGGGGGTCGCAGTACGCATGGCTACACCTTC. Its protein is CASSPKGGRSTHGYTF. The genes are TRBV7-9 and TRBJ1-2; D is perhaps TRBD1 (6 bases). The CDR3 loop spans 16 amino acids. V lost 5 bases to trimming and J lost 6 bases, with 22 bases between them. From germline, CDR1 is SEHNR and CDR2 FQNEAQ (reference sequence).